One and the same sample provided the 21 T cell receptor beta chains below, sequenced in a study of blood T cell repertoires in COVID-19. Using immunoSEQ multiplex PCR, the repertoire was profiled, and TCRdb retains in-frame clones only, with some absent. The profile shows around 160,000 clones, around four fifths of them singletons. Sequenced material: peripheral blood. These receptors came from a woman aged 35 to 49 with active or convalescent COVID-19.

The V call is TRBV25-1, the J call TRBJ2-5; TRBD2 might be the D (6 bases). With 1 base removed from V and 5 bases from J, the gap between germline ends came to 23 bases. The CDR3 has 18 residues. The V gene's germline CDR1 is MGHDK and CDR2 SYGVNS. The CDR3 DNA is TGTGCCAGCAGTGAATCCACATGGGGACGGCGCCGGGAGGAGACCCAGTACTTC. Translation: CASSESTWGRRREETQYF.

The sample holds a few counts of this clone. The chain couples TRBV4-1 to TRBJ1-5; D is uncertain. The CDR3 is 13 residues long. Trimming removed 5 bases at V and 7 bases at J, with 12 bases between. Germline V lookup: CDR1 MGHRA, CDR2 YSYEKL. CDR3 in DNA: TGCGCCAGCAGCTGGCGGGCGGACCAGCCCCAGCATTTT. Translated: CASSWRADQPQHF.

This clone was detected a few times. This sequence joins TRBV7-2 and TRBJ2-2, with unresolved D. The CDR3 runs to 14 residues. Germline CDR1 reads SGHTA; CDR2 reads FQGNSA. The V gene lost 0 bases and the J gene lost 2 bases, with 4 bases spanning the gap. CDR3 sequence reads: CASSLAGNTGELFF. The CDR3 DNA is TGTGCCAGCAGCTTAGCCGGTAACACCGGGGAGCTGTTTTTT.

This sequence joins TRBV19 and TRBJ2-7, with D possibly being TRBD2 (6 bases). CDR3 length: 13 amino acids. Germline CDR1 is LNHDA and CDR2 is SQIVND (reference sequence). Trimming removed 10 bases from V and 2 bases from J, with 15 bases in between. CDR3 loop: CATRLSGTYEQYF. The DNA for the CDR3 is TGTGCCACACGACTTAGCGGAACCTACGAGCAGTACTTC. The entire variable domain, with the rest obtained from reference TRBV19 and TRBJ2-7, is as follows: DGGITQSPKYLFRKEGQNVTLSCEQNLNHDAMYWYRQDPGQGLRLIYYSQIVNDFQKGDIAEGYSVSREKKESFPLTVTSAQKNPTAFYLCATRLSGTYEQYFGPGTRLTVT.

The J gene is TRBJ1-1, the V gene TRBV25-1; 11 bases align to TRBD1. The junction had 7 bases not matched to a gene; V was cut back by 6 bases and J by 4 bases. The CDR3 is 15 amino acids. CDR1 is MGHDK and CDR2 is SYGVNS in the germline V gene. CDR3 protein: CASSEPGTGGTEAFF. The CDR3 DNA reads TGTGCCAGCAGCGAGCCCGGGACAGGGGGCACTGAAGCTTTCTTT.

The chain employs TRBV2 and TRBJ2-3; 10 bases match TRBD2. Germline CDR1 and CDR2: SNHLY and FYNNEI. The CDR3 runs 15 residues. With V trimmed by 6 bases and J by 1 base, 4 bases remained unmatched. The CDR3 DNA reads TGTGCCAGCAGGGCAGGGACTAGCGGCACAGATACGCAGTATTTT. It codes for CASRAGTSGTDTQYF.

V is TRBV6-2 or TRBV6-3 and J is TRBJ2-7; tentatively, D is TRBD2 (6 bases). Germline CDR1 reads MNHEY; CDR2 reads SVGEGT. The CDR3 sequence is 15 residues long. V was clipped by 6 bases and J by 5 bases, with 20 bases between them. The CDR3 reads CASSLPYGSVNEQYF. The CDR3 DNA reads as TGTGCCAGCAGCCTTCCTTACGGGAGTGTCAACGAGCAGTACTTC.

The DNA of the CDR3 is TGTGCCAGCAGTTGGGGACAATCTAGCAATCAGCCCCAGCATTTT. This codes for CASSWGQSSNQPQHF. The rearrangement joins TRBV28 to TRBJ1-5; a possible D gene is TRBD1 (6 bases). Germline V gene sequence: CDR1 MDHEN, CDR2 SYDVKM. V was clipped by 4 bases and J by 0 bases, with 10 bases between them. CDR3 length: 15 residues.

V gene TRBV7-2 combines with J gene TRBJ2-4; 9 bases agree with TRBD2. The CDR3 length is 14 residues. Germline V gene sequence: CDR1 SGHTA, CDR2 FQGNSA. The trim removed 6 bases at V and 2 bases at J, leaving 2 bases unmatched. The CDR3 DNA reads TGTGCCAGCAGAGCGGGAGGACCCAAAAACATTCAGTACTTC. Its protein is CASRAGGPKNIQYF.

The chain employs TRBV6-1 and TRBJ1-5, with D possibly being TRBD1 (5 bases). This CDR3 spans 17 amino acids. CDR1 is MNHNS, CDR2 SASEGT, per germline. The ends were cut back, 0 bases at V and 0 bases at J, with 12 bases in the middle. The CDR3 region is CASSEARDRLSNQPQHF. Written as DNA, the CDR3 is TGTGCCAGCAGTGAAGCTCGAGACAGACTTAGCAATCAGCCCCAGCATTTT.

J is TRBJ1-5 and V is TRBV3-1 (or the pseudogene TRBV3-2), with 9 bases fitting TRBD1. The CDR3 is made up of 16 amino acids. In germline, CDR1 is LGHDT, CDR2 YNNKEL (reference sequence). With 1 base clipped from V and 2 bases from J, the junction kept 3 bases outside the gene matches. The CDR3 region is CASSQGTGDGNQPQHF. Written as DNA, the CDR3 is TGTGCCAGCAGCCAAGGGACAGGGGATGGCAATCAGCCCCAGCATTTT.

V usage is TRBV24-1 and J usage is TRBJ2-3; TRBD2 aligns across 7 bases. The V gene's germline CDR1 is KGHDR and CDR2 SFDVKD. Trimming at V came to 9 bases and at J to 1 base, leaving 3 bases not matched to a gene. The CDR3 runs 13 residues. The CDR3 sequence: CATDAGGTDTQYF. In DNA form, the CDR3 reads TGTGCCACCGACGCGGGGGGCACAGATACGCAGTATTTT.

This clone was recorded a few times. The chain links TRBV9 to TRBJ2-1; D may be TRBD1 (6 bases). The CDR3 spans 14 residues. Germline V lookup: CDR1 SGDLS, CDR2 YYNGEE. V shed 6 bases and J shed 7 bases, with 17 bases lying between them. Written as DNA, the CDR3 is TGTGCCAGCAACCAAGGACAGTCCTGGAATGAGCAGTTCTTC. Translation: CASNQGQSWNEQFF.

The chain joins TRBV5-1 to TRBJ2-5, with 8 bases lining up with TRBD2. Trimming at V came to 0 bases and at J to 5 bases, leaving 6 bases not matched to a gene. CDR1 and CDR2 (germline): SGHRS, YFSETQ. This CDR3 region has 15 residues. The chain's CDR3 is CASSLVLAGGETQYF. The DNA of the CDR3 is TGCGCCAGCAGCTTGGTTCTAGCGGGTGGGGAGACCCAGTACTTC.

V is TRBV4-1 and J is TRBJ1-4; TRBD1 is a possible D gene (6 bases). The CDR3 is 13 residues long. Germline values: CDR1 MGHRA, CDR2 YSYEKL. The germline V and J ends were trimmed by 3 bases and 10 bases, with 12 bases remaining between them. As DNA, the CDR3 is TGCGCCAGCAGCCATTCCCCAGGGGCAAAACTGTTTTTT. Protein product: CASSHSPGAKLFF.

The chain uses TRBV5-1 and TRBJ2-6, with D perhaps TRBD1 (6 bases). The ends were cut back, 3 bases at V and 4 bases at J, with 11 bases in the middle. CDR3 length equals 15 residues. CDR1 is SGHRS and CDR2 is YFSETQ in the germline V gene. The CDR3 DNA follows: TGCGCCAGCAGCTCACAGGGATCCGGGGCCAACGTCCTGACTTTC. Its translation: CASSSQGSGANVLTF. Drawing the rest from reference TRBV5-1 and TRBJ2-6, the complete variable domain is KAGVTQTPRYLIKTRGQQVTLSCSPISGHRSVSWYQQTPGQGLQFLFEYFSETQRNKGNFPGRFSGRQFSNSRSEMNVSTLELGDSALYLCASSSQGSGANVLTFGAGSRLTVL.

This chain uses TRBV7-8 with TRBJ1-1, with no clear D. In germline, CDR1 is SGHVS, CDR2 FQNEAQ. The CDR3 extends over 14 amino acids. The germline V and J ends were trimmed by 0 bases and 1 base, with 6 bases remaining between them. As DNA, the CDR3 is TGTGCCAGCAGCTTAGCGAGGCGGAACACTGAAGCTTTCTTT. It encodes CASSLARRNTEAFF. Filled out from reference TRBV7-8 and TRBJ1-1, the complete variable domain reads GAGVSQSPRYKVAKRGQDVALRCDPISGHVSLFWYQQALGQGPEFLTYFQNEAQLDKSGLPSDRFFAERPEGSVSTLKIQRTQQEDSAVYLCASSLARRNTEAFFGQGTRLTVV.

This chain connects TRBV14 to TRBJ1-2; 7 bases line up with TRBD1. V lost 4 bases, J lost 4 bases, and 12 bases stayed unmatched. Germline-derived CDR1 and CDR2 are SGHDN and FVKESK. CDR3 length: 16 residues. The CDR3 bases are TGTGCCAGCAGCCCGTTGTTTAAGGGGGCGACCTATGGCTACACCTTC. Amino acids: CASSPLFKGATYGYTF.

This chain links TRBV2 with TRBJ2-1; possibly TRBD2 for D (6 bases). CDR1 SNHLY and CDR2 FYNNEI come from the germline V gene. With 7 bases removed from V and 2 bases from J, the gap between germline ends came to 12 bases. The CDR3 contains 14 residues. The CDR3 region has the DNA TGTGCCAGCACTCCGGGCGGGGCCTACAATGAGCAGTTCTTC. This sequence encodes CASTPGGAYNEQFF.

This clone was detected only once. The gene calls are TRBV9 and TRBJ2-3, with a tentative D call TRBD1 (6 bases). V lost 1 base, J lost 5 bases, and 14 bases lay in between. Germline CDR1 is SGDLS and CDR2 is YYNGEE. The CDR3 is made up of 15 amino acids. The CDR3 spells CASSVPPGEKDTQYF. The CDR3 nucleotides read TGTGCCAGCAGCGTACCCCCAGGGGAGAAAGATACGCAGTATTTT.

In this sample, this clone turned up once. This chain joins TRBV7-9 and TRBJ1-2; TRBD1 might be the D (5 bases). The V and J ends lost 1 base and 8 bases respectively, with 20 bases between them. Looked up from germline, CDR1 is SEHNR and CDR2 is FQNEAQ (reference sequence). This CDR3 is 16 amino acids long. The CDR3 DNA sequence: TGTGCCAGCAGCTTAGAGGGGATGGGCCTCCCTGGGGGCTACACCTTC. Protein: CASSLEGMGLPGGYTF. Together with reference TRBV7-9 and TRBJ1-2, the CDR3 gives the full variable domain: DTGVSQNPRHKITKRGQNVTFRCDPISEHNRLYWYRQTLGQGPEFLTYFQNEAQLEKSRLLSDRFSAERPKGSFSTLEIQRTEQGDSAMYLCASSLEGMGLPGGYTFGSGTRLTVV.